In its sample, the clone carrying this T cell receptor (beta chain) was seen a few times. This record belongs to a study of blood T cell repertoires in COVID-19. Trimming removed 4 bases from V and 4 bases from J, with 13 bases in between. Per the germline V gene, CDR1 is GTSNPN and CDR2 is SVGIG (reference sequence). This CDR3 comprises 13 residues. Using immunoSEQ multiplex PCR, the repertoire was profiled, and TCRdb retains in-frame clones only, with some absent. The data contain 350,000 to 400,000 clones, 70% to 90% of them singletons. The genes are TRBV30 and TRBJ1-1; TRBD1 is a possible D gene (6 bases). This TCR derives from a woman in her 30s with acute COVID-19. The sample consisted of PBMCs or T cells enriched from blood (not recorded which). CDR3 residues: CAWIWGQGTEAFF. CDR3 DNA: TGTGCCTGGATTTGGGGGCAGGGCACTGAAGCTTTCTTT.